Presented here are 27 T cell receptor beta chains from one specimen sequenced in a study of blood T cell repertoires in COVID-19. Using immunoSEQ multiplex PCR, the repertoire was profiled, and TCRdb retains in-frame clones only, with some absent. This table holds roughly 390,000 clones, about 90% found once. The sequenced sample was peripheral blood. The origin of the receptors is a woman under 40 with COVID-19, enrolled during active disease.

The rearrangement uses TRBV30 and TRBJ2-7; TRBD1 agrees at 12 bases. The CDR3 consists of 13 residues. Germline values: CDR1 GTSNPN, CDR2 SVGIG (reference sequence). After removal of 5 bases from V and 3 bases from J, the junction contained 2 bases not matched to a gene. DNA for the CDR3: TGTGCCTGGGGGGACAGGGGGCTCTACGAGCAGTACTTC. Translating it yields CAWGDRGLYEQYF.

The chain joins TRBV12-3 or TRBV12-4 to TRBJ2-1; 9 bases match TRBD2. This CDR3 has 13 amino acids. V dropped 3 bases and J dropped 7; count of bases not matched to a gene: 1. The CDR3 nucleotides are TGTGCCAGCAGTTTTCTAGCGGGAAATGAGCAGTTCTTC. Amino acid sequence: CASSFLAGNEQFF.

The chain is built from TRBV7-8 and TRBJ2-2; 9 nucleotides align to TRBD2. Per germline, CDR1 SGHVS and CDR2 FQNEAQ. Trimming cost V 8 bases and J 4 bases; bases outside gene matches: 2. There are 13 residues in the CDR3. CDR3 protein: CASELAGTGELFF. CDR3 in DNA: TGTGCCAGCGAACTAGCGGGCACCGGGGAGCTGTTTTTT.

The V and J genes are TRBV14 and TRBJ2-3; 11 nucleotides line up with TRBD2. This CDR3 is built from 14 residues. The V gene end was trimmed by 4 bases and the J gene end by 3 bases; junction bases not matched to a gene: 0. The germline CDR1 and CDR2 sequences are SGHDN and FVKESK. CDR3 coding DNA: TGTGCCAGCAGCCGGACTAGCGGGACAGATACGCAGTATTTT. It codes for CASSRTSGTDTQYF.

This sequence joins TRBV27 and TRBJ2-1, with 16 nucleotides matching TRBD2. This CDR3 spans 19 amino acids. Germline CDR1 MNHEY, CDR2 SMNVEV (reference sequence). V lost 6 bases and J lost 6; bases outside the gene matches: 14. CDR3 sequence: CASSLRGTSGRASPNEQFF. CDR3 nucleotide sequence: TGTGCCAGCAGCCTCAGGGGGACTAGCGGGAGGGCCTCCCCCAATGAGCAGTTCTTC.

The chain employs TRBV28 and TRBJ1-4; 7 bases are a match to TRBD1. Germline V gene sequence: CDR1 MDHEN, CDR2 SYDVKM. V shed 7 bases and J 0 bases; nucleotides not matched to a gene: 14. The CDR3 consists of 18 residues. The CDR3 sequence: CASTSRQGWLATNEKLFF. The DNA for the CDR3 is TGTGCCAGCACCTCTAGACAGGGTTGGCTCGCAACTAATGAAAAACTGTTTTTT.

V and J are TRBV30 and TRBJ2-7, with D perhaps matching TRBD1 (5 bases). Germline V gives CDR1 GTSNPN, CDR2 SVGIG (reference sequence). The CDR3 extends over 13 amino acids. V was clipped by 3 bases and J by 2 bases, with 11 bases between them. CDR3 protein: CAWSPGRAYEQYF. The CDR3 DNA is TGTGCCTGGAGCCCCGGCAGGGCCTACGAGCAGTACTTC. Looking up the rest from reference TRBV30 and TRBJ2-7 gives the full variable domain: SQTIHQWPATLVQPVGSPLSLECTVEGTSNPNLYWYRQAAGRGLQLLFYSVGIGQISSEVPQNLSASRPQDRQFILSSKKLLLSDSGFYLCAWSPGRAYEQYFGPGTRLTVT.

The chain joins TRBV11-2 to TRBJ2-7, with 14 bases fitting TRBD2. The CDR3 length is 16 residues. After removal of 4 bases from V and 5 bases from J, the junction contained 7 bases not matched to a gene. CDR1 is SGHAT and CDR2 is FQNNGV in the germline V gene. The CDR3 region is CASSSSGTSGRNEQYF. The CDR3, as DNA: TGTGCCAGCAGCTCGTCCGGGACTAGCGGGAGAAACGAGCAGTACTTC.

This clone has a handful of counts. The CDR3 here is CASSSTPGQGTGELFF. As DNA, the CDR3 is TGCGCCAGCAGCTCTACGCCGGGACAGGGTACCGGGGAGCTGTTTTTT. This chain connects TRBV5-1 to TRBJ2-2; TRBD1 aligns across 9 bases. The germline CDR1 and CDR2 sequences are SGHRS and YFSETQ. The CDR3 is 16 amino acids. V dropped 3 bases and J dropped 5; count of bases not matched to a gene: 8.

This clone was counted once. The J gene is TRBJ2-2, the V gene TRBV7-2; 9 bases fit TRBD2. This CDR3 is 15 amino acids long. Trimming took 0 bases from V and 6 from J; bases not matched to a gene: 2. Germline V lookup: CDR1 SGHTA, CDR2 FQGNSA. CDR3: CASSLAVAGAGELFF. In DNA, the CDR3 is TGTGCCAGCAGCTTAGCGGTAGCGGGAGCCGGGGAGCTGTTTTTT.

This chain connects TRBV13 to TRBJ2-1; 13 nucleotides line up with TRBD2. The trim removed 4 bases at V and 4 bases at J, leaving 7 bases unmatched. The CDR3 spans 17 residues. Per the germline V gene, CDR1 is PRHDT and CDR2 is FYEKMQ (reference sequence). The CDR3 loop is CASSSPTSGRRYNEQFF. The CDR3 coding sequence is TGTGCCAGCAGCTCCCCGACTAGCGGGAGGAGATACAATGAGCAGTTCTTC.

This clone showed up just a few times. V usage is TRBV5-1 and J usage is TRBJ1-5; D is unresolved. Germline CDR1 SGHRS, CDR2 YFSETQ. The CDR3 loop spans 16 amino acids. Trimming removed 1 base from V and 1 base from J, with 12 bases in between. CDR3 region: CASSLFREGSNQPQHF. The CDR3 DNA follows: TGCGCCAGCAGCTTGTTTCGGGAAGGCAGCAATCAGCCCCAGCATTTT.

The rearrangement links TRBV9 to TRBJ1-1; 9 positions match TRBD1. Germline loops: CDR1 SGDLS, CDR2 YYNGEE. The V segment lost 4 bases and the J segment 5 bases; nucleotides outside the gene matches: 6. CDR3 length: 14 residues. The CDR3 sequence: CASSPRGTGTEAFF. CDR3 bases: TGTGCCAGCAGCCCTCGAGGGACAGGGACTGAAGCTTTCTTT. The entire variable domain, with the rest obtained from reference TRBV9 and TRBJ1-1, is as follows: DSGVTQTPKHLITATGQRVTLRCSPRSGDLSVYWYQQSLDQGLQFLIQYYNGEERAKGNILERFSAQQFPDLHSELNLSSLELGDSALYFCASSPRGTGTEAFFGQGTRLTVV.

The rearrangement uses TRBV5-8 and TRBJ1-1; 8 positions agree with TRBD1. The junction had 6 bases not matched to a gene; V was cut back by 5 bases and J by 3 bases. Germline V CDR1 and CDR2: SGHTS, YDEGEE. This CDR3 is built from 14 residues. The CDR3 spells CASRGRTGYTEAFF. The CDR3 DNA sequence: TGTGCCAGCAGAGGACGGACAGGGTACACTGAAGCTTTCTTT.

V and J are TRBV3-1 (or the pseudogene TRBV3-2) and TRBJ2-5; the D gene is possibly TRBD2 (7 bases). With 4 bases removed from V and 5 bases from J, the gap between germline ends came to 14 bases. There are 14 residues in the CDR3. Germline-derived CDR1 and CDR2 are LGHDT and YNNKEL (reference sequence). CDR3 sequence reads: CASSPGGRGETQYF. The CDR3, as DNA: TGTGCCAGCAGCCCTGGGGGGCGGGGGGAGACCCAGTACTTC.

This chain links TRBV18 with TRBJ2-1; D not certain. Trimming took 3 bases from V and 8 from J, leaving 11 bases between them. Germline V CDR1 and CDR2: KGHSH, LQKENI. There are 13 residues in the CDR3. The CDR3 is CASSPNMADEQFF. Here the CDR3 DNA reads TGTGCCAGCTCACCCAACATGGCCGATGAGCAGTTCTTC.

This clone was detected once. The genes are TRBV28 and TRBJ2-6; weak D call: TRBD2 (5 bases). Deletions cut 5 bases from V and 2 bases from J, with 13 bases between. Germline V gives CDR1 MDHEN, CDR2 SYDVKM. This CDR3 comprises 16 residues. CDR3 loop: CASSLPAETGANVLTF. The CDR3 DNA is TGTGCCAGCAGTCTTCCAGCGGAAACTGGGGCCAACGTCCTGACTTTC.

J is TRBJ1-1 and V is TRBV30, with D possibly being TRBD1 (6 bases). CDR1 is GTSNPN, CDR2 SVGIG, per germline (reference sequence). The CDR3 sequence is 15 residues long. Trimming took off 3 bases at V and 1 base at J, with 15 bases between the two ends. As DNA, the CDR3 is TGTGCCTGGAGAATTTTAAGGGGACAGAACACTGAAGCTTTCTTT. As protein: CAWRILRGQNTEAFF.

The rearrangement uses TRBV5-4 and TRBJ2-3; no clear D. With 4 bases removed from V and 5 bases from J, the gap between germline ends came to 14 bases. This CDR3 region has 14 residues. Per germline, CDR1 SGHNT and CDR2 YYREEE (reference sequence). DNA of the CDR3: TGTGCCAGCAGCCTGCCTATGACGGGAGATACGCAGTATTTT. This sequence encodes CASSLPMTGDTQYF.

The V gene is TRBV21-1, the J gene TRBJ2-5; the table gives TRBD2 as D, unverified against the DNA. TRBV21-1 is recorded as a pseudogene. The CDR3 extends over 18 amino acids. The CDR3 DNA sequence: TGTGCCAGCAGCAAAGGGGTGACTAGCGGGAGGGCCTTTGGGACCCAGTACTTC. Translation: CASSKGVTSGRAFGTQYF.

The rearrangement joins TRBV7-2 to TRBJ2-5, with 8 bases matching TRBD2. Germline V gene data show CDR1 as SGHTA and CDR2 as FQGNSA. CDR3 length: 15 residues. V shed 2 bases, J shed 2 bases, and the junction held 4 bases outside the gene matches. As DNA, the CDR3 is TGTGCCAGCAGCTTACTAGCGGGTCAACAAGAGACCCAGTACTTC. It translates to CASSLLAGQQETQYF.

CDR3 residues: CASKGTVDTGELFF. CDR3 sequence (DNA): TGTGCCAGCAAAGGGACTGTGGACACCGGGGAGCTGTTTTTT. The chain links TRBV28 to TRBJ2-2; D perhaps matches TRBD2 (6 bases). The CDR3 length is 14 residues. Germline V gene data show CDR1 as MDHEN and CDR2 as SYDVKM. V was trimmed by 7 bases and J by 3 bases, leaving 12 bases between them.

The chain links TRBV5-6 to TRBJ2-3, with TRBD1 identical over 9 bases. Germline CDR1 and CDR2: SGHDT and YYEEEE. The CDR3 sequence is 15 residues long. Germline trimming cut 1 base from V and 2 bases from J; bases unmatched to any gene: 2. DNA for the CDR3: TGTGCCAGCAGCTTGTGGGACAGGGCCACAGATACGCAGTATTTT. Encoded protein: CASSLWDRATDTQYF.

This clone has a single count. The chain uses TRBV6-1 and TRBJ2-1, with 11 bases identical to TRBD2. The V and J ends lost 0 bases and 9 bases, in that order; junction bases with no gene match: 7. Germline V gene data show CDR1 as MNHNS and CDR2 as SASEGT. The length of the CDR3 is 16 residues. Written as DNA, the CDR3 is TGTGCCAGCAGTGAAGCTAGCGGGAGGGCCTCGGCTGAGCAGTTCTTC. Encoded protein: CASSEASGRASAEQFF.

This clone showed up many times. The rearrangement links TRBV18 to TRBJ2-7; 12 bases match TRBD2. V lost 3 bases to trimming and J lost 5 bases; unmatched junction nucleotides: 2. The CDR3 covers 14 residues. The germline gives CDR1 KGHSH, CDR2 LQKENI. CDR3 loop: CASSPTSGSHEQYF. Written as DNA, the CDR3 is TGTGCCAGCTCACCGACTAGCGGGAGCCACGAGCAGTACTTC.

The chain recombines TRBV4-3 with TRBJ1-5; TRBD1 agrees at 7 bases. The CDR3 consists of 15 residues. V shed 3 bases, J shed 3 bases, and the junction held 5 bases outside the gene matches. CDR1 LGHNA and CDR2 YSLEER come from the germline V gene. CDR3: CASSQATGINQPQHF. The CDR3 DNA follows: TGCGCCAGCAGCCAGGCGACAGGGATCAATCAGCCCCAGCATTTT.

This chain uses TRBV2 with TRBJ2-7, with TRBD1 matching 8 bases. This CDR3 is 14 amino acids long. V lost 6 bases, J lost 7 bases, and 11 bases stayed unmatched. Germline V gene sequence: CDR1 SNHLY, CDR2 FYNNEI. The DNA for the CDR3 is TGTGCCAGCAGCCTCGCAGGGGGCCAACGAGAGCAGTACTTC. Translated, it gives CASSLAGGQREQYF.